The 3 T cell receptor beta chains listed next were all sequenced from one sample in a study of Graves' ophthalmopathy and Graves' hyperthyroidism. RNA transcripts provided the template for amplifying TCR beta CDR3 regions. After a first-round RT-PCR with HTBI primers, a second-round multiplex PCR was run. TCRdb used MiXCR to reprocess the multiplex PCR reads, holding one entry per CDR3 protein. The sample lists some 390,000 distinct CDR3 sequences; 15% to 20% were seen once. Material for sequencing was peripheral blood. All receptors derive from a woman aged 18-29 years with Graves' ophthalmopathy.

In its sample, this clonotype was seen many times. This sequence joins TRBV20-1 and TRBJ2-2, with 9 bases aligning to TRBD1. CDR3 length: 16 residues. After removal of 3 bases from V and 4 bases from J, the junction contained 9 bases not matched to a gene. The germline V gene encodes CDR1 DFQATT and CDR2 SNEGSKA (reference sequence). Here the CDR3 reads CSASSPGQGLTGELFF. The CDR3 coding sequence is TGCAGTGCTAGTAGTCCGGGACAGGGACTCACCGGGGAGCTGTTTTTT.

The sample holds many counts of this clonotype. The gene calls are TRBV27 and TRBJ1-1; D may be TRBD1 (5 bases). Per germline, CDR1 MNHEY and CDR2 SMNVEV (reference sequence). Trimming shortened V by 6 bases and J by 4 bases, and 18 bases separated the two germline ends. The CDR3 contains 15 residues. The CDR3 nucleotides read TGTGCCAGCAGGCCCGCACGGGCGGGGGGCACTGAAGCTTTCTTT. Its translation is CASRPARAGGTEAFF.

This clonotype was detected many times. V usage is TRBV3-1 and J usage is TRBJ1-1; TRBD1 matches 9 bases. In germline, CDR1 is LGHDT, CDR2 YNNKEL (reference sequence). V shed 1 base and J 5 bases; nucleotides not matched to a gene: 2. CDR3 size: 14 residues. This CDR3 is CASSQGGTGTEAFF. The CDR3 DNA reads TGTGCCAGCAGCCAAGGAGGGACAGGGACTGAAGCTTTCTTT. The whole variable domain, remainder taken from reference TRBV3-1 and TRBJ1-1, is DTAVSQTPKYLVTQMGNDKSIKCEQNLGHDTMYWYKQDSKKFLKIMFSYNNKELIINETVPNRFSPKSPDKAHLNLHINSLELGDSAVYFCASSQGGTGTEAFFGQGTRLTVV.